The clone carrying this T cell receptor beta chain was counted only a few times. These data come from a study of CD8 T cells in Susac syndrome. Reverse transcription of about 0.45 to 1 ug RNA was carried out with random hexamers. TCRdb re-called the immunoSEQ multiplex PCR reads with MiXCR, one entry per CDR3 protein. The sample shows about 280,000 distinct CDR3 sequences, about 85% of them seen only once. V was clipped by 1 base and J by 11 bases; unmatched bases: 9. The CDR3 totals 14 residues. From germline, CDR1 is KGHDR and CDR2 SFDVKD. The chain carries TRBV24-1 and TRBJ1-1, with 7 bases lining up with TRBD1. This receptor was identified in a human donor with multiple sclerosis. Sequencing used CD8+ T cells from PBMCs. The CDR3 DNA reads TGTGCCACCAGTGATTTCCGACAGGGTCTGCGGGCTTTCTTT. Amino acid sequence: CATSDFRQGLRAFF.